The rows below give T cell receptor beta chains drawn from one sample of a study of tumor and adjacent non-tumor tissue in lung cancer. TCRdb itself ran the multiplex PCR reads through MiXCR, one entry per CDR3 protein. This sample has tens of thousands of distinct CDR3 sequences, with approximately 60% found just once. Sample: distant non-tumor lung tissue. Receptors originate from a woman in her thirties or forties with non-small cell lung cancer. The CDR3 runs from the conserved cysteine through the conserved F or W. A D gene is named only where the DNA matches it firmly. Expanded clones get a size class; other rows say once, few or many, or leave the size out.

many,TRBJ1-5,TRBV6-1,NA,TGTGCCAGCATGGTCGGGGGAAGAAACTATCAGCCCCAGCATTTT,CASMVGGRNYQPQHF
NA,TRBJ2-4,TRBV6-5,TRBD1,TGCGCCAGCAGTTACTCCGGGACAGGGGGTCGGGGAGCCAAAAACATTCAGTACTTC,CASSYSGTGGRGAKNIQYF
many,TRBJ1-3,TRBV28,NA,TGTGCCAGCAGTTTGGCGGGGGTTAGGGGTGTAATCCCTCCTGGAAACACCATATATTTT,CASSLAGVRGVIPPGNTIYF
few,TRBJ2-5,TRBV18,NA,TGTGCCAGCTCACAGGGGTTTCAAGAGACCCAGTACTTC,CASSQGFQETQYF
once,TRBJ2-7,TRBV10-3,TRBD1,TGTGCCACCAACCCGGGACAGGGATACGGGCAGTACTTC,CATNPGQGYGQYF
NA,TRBJ2-3,TRBV11-2,NA,TGTGCCAGCAGCTTAGCCTCCCAGGGTAGCACAAATACGCAGTACTTT,CASSLASQGSTNTQYF
NA,TRBJ1-5,TRBV10-2,NA,TGCACCAGCAGTGAGTTCGGGGATCGGCCCCAGCGTTTT,CTSSEFGDRPQRF
few,TRBJ2-2,TRBV7-9,NA,TGTGCCAGCATCGACCGAGTTGTCACCGAGGAGCTGTTTTTT,CASIDRVVTEELFF
NA,TRBJ2-7,TRBV5-1,TRBD2,TGCGCCAGCAACTTGGATGGTAGCGGGGGGTCCTACGAGCAGTACTTC,CASNLDGSGGSYEQYF
medium-sized,TRBJ1-2,TRBV11-2,NA,TGTGCCAGCAGCCAATACAAGACAGGACTAAGAGGCTACACCTTC,CASSQYKTGLRGYTF
NA,TRBJ2-1,TRBV20-1,TRBD2,TGCAGTGCTAGAGATACGGGAGGGGGTGGCTATAAGCCGTTCTTC,CSARDTGGGGYKPFF
NA,TRBJ2-3,TRBV7-9,NA,TGTGCCAGTAGCGGCCCGGGGCAGCGAAGCACAGATATGCAGTATTTT,CASSGPGQRSTDMQYF
few,TRBJ1-1,TRBV11-1,TRBD1,TGTGCCAGCAGCCCCGTGACAGGGGATGAAGCTTTCTTT,CASSPVTGDEAFF
NA,TRBJ2-6,TRBV4-2,NA,TGTGCCTGCAGCCAAGTAGGGGGGTCTGGGGCCAACGTCCTGACTTTC,CACSQVGGSGANVLTF
NA,TRBJ2-3,TRBV5-6,NA,TGTGCCTGCGGTTTGGTCAGGGCCCCCACAGATACGCAGTATTTT,CACGLVRAPTDTQYF
NA,TRBJ1-6,TRBV12-3/TRBV12-4,TRBD1,TGTGACAGCAGCCGGACAGGGGTACACTCACCCCTCCACTTT,CDSSRTGVHSPLHF
many,TRBJ2-3,TRBV5-5,TRBD2,TGTGCCAGCAGCCCAAGACTAGCGGGAGTAGCAGATACGCAGTATTTT,CASSPRLAGVADTQYF
NA,TRBJ2-1,TRBV11-2,NA,TGTGCCAGCGACTTAGCCGATGAGCAGTTCTTC,CASDLADEQFF
NA,TRBJ1-1,TRBV12-3/TRBV12-4,TRBD1,TGTGCCAGCAGTCCTACCGGGACAGGGGATGCTGTCTTT,CASSPTGTGDAVF
NA,TRBJ2-3,TRBV11-2,NA,TGTGCCAGCAGCCCTCTAAGCGCGCCAGATACACATTATTTT,CASSPLSAPDTHYF
NA,TRBJ2-1,TRBV11-2,TRBD2,TGTGCCAGCGGCTTAGATCCTAGCGGGGAGATTGAGCAGTTCTTC,CASGLDPSGEIEQFF
NA,TRBJ2-1,TRBV28,NA,TGTGCCAGCAGTACGGCCCCGGAACAGCAGTTCTTC,CASSTAPEQQFF
once,TRBJ2-2,TRBV4-2,NA,TGTGCCAGCAGCCCTAGACTAGAGGGAGGCACAGGGGAGCTGTTTTTT,CASSPRLEGGTGELFF
NA,TRBJ2-1,TRBV7-9,NA,TGTGCCAGCAGCTTAGGGAGCTCCTACAATGAGCAGCTCTTC,CASSLGSSYNEQLF
medium-sized,TRBJ1-2,TRBV11-2,NA,TGTGCCAGCAGGAGCTTGGGGGGCTCGGTTGGCTACACCTTC,CASRSLGGSVGYTF
NA,TRBJ2-6,TRBV7-8,NA,TGTGCCGGCAACAGCGACGGGGACAACGTCCTGACTTTC,CAGNSDGDNVLTF
NA,TRBJ2-7,TRBV5-6,TRBD1,TGTGCCAGTGCGGTACAGGGGTTCTCCTACGTGCAGTACTTC,CASAVQGFSYVQYF